These T cell receptor beta chains were read from a single sample in a study of technical replicates of blood from several donors. Here immunoSEQ multiplex PCR was the method, and the copy in TCRdb shows in-frame clones only, minus some. The sample records about 50,000 clones, 95% to 97% being singletons. Sequenced input: T cells isolated from PBMCs. These TCRs come from a human donor in good health. The CDR3 runs from the conserved cysteine through the conserved F or W. A D gene is named only where the DNA matches it firmly. Clone sizes are given selectively: once, few, many, or a class where the clone is expanded.

cdr3_nt	cdr3_aa	clone_size	d_call	v_call	j_call
TGTGCCAGCAGACAAGGCTCGACAGACAACTATGGCTACACCTTC	CASRQGSTDNYGYTF	NA	NA	TRBV6-5	TRBJ1-2
TGCAGCGTTGAAGATCGTTGGGCAGGCATGAACACTGAAGCTTTCTTT	CSVEDRWAGMNTEAFF	NA	NA	TRBV29-1	TRBJ1-1
TGTGCCAGCAGTTTAGTGGGGCTCCTTGGCTACACCTTC	CASSLVGLLGYTF	NA	NA	TRBV28	TRBJ1-2
TGCAGCGCCAGGGGGCTTTCGAACACCGGGGAGCTGTTTTTT	CSARGLSNTGELFF	NA	TRBD1	TRBV29-1	TRBJ2-2
TGTGCCAGCAGCTGGACAGGAACTCAAGAGACCCAGTACTTC	CASSWTGTQETQYF	once	TRBD1	TRBV25-1	TRBJ2-5
TGCAGCGTTGTTGAGGGGGCGGGATACGAAAAACTGTTTTTT	CSVVEGAGYEKLFF	NA	TRBD1	TRBV29-1	TRBJ1-4
TGTGCCAGCAGCTTAGACGGGGGTCGGGACACTGAAGCTTTCTTT	CASSLDGGRDTEAFF	NA	NA	TRBV7-9	TRBJ1-1
TGTGCCAGCGGGGGGGGGACGGGACTAGAAAGGAATGAGCAGTTCTTC	CASGGGTGLERNEQFF	once	TRBD2	TRBV6-4	TRBJ2-1
TGTGCCAGCAGTTTAAAGGGGACTAGCGAGTACAATGAGCAGTTCTTC	CASSLKGTSEYNEQFF	NA	TRBD2	TRBV27	TRBJ2-1
TGCGCCAGCAGTGAGTCGACTCCGGTAGACACTGAAGCTTTCTTT	CASSESTPVDTEAFF	NA	NA	TRBV10-2	TRBJ1-1
TGTGCCAGTAGTTGGGGACTAGCGGGAGAGACCCAGTACTTC	CASSWGLAGETQYF	NA	TRBD2	TRBV19	TRBJ2-5
TGTGCCAGCAGTGAAGCGGGCCGCAAAAACATTCAGTACTTC	CASSEAGRKNIQYF	NA	NA	TRBV6-1	TRBJ2-4
TGTGCTAGTGGTTTTTCTAGCGGGAGTAGGTACTTC	CASGFSSGSRYF	NA	TRBD2	TRBV12-5	TRBJ2-7
TGTGCCAGCAGTAAGCCCGGGACTAGCGGATTCAATGAGCAGTTCTTC	CASSKPGTSGFNEQFF	NA	TRBD2	TRBV11-2	TRBJ2-1
TGTGCCAGCTCTCTCCCCGGACAGGGGGCCTACGAGCAGTACTTC	CASSLPGQGAYEQYF	once	TRBD1	TRBV28	TRBJ2-7
TGTGCCACTGTCCCCGGGGATTACAATGAGCAGTTCTTC	CATVPGDYNEQFF	NA	NA	TRBV2	TRBJ2-1
TGTGCCAGCACCGAAGAGGCCATGGCCTACGAGCAGTACTTC	CASTEEAMAYEQYF	NA	NA	TRBV2	TRBJ2-7
TGCAGCGTTGGACTGCAAGCTAATGAAAAACTGTTTTTT	CSVGLQANEKLFF	NA	NA	TRBV29-1	TRBJ1-4
TGTGCCAGCACTGGGACAGACGCTCCCTACGAGCAGTACTTC	CASTGTDAPYEQYF	NA	TRBD1	TRBV18	TRBJ2-7
TGCGCCAGCAGCGCCGGGACAGGGGGTGTGAATGAGCAGTTCTTC	CASSAGTGGVNEQFF	NA	TRBD1	TRBV5-1	TRBJ2-1
TGTGCCAGCAGAGAGCCTTACAGGGAAGAGACCCAGTACTTC	CASREPYREETQYF	NA	NA	TRBV6-5	TRBJ2-5
TGTGCCAGCAGTTACGGTCTAAATCAGCCCCAGCATTTT	CASSYGLNQPQHF	few	NA	TRBV6-5	TRBJ1-5
TGTGCCAGCGGTCCCCGGGACAGGGCTGGAAACACCATATATTTT	CASGPRDRAGNTIYF	NA	TRBD1	TRBV6-5	TRBJ1-3
TGTGCCAGCAGCTTCACAACCTACGAGCAGTACTTC	CASSFTTYEQYF	NA	NA	TRBV11-3	TRBJ2-7
TGCAGCGTTGCCCGGGGGTCCATGAACACTGAAGCTTTCTTT	CSVARGSMNTEAFF	NA	NA	TRBV29-1	TRBJ1-1
TGTGCCAGCAGCTTAGTAGGCGGGACCTACAATGAGCAGTTCTTC	CASSLVGGTYNEQFF	NA	NA	TRBV11-2	TRBJ2-1